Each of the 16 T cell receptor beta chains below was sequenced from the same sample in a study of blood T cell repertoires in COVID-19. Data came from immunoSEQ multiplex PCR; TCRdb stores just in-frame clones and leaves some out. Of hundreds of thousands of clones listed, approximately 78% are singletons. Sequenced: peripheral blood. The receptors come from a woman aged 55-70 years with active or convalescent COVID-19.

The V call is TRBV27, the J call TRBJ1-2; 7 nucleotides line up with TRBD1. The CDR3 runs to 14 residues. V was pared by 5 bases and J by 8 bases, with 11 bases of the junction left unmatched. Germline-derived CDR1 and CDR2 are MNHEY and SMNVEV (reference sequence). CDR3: CASSPRQGQGGYTF. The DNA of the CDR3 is TGTGCCAGCAGTCCAAGACAGGGTCAAGGAGGCTACACCTTC.

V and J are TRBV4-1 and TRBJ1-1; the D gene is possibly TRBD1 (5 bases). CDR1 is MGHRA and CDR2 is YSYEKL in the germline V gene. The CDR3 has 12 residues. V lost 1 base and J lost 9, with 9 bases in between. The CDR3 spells CASSQGGGKAFF. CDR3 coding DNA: TGCGCCAGCAGCCAAGGGGGGGGGAAAGCTTTCTTT.

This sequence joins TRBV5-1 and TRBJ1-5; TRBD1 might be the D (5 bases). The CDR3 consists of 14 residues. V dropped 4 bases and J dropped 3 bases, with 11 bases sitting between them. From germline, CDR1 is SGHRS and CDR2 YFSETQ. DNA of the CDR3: TGCGCCAGCAGCCCCTCGGGGGTCAATCAGCCCCAGCATTTT. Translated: CASSPSGVNQPQHF.

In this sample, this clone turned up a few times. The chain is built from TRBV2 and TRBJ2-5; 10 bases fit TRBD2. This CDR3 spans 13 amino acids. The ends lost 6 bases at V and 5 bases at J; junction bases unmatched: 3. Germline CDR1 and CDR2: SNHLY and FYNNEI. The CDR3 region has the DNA TGTGCCAGCAGGGTTAGCGGGGGGGAGACCCAGTACTTC. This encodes CASRVSGGETQYF.

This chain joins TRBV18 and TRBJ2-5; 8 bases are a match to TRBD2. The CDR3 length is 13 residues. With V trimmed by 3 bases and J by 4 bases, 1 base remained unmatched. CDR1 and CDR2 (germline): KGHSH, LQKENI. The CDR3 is CASSPGLAETQYF. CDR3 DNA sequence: TGTGCCAGCTCACCCGGACTAGCAGAGACCCAGTACTTC. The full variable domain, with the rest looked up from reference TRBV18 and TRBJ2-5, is NAGVMQNPRHLVRRRGQEARLRCSPMKGHSHVYWYRQLPEEGLKFMVYLQKENIIDESGMPKERFSAEFPKEGPSILRIQQVVRGDSAAYFCASSPGLAETQYFGPGTRLLVL.

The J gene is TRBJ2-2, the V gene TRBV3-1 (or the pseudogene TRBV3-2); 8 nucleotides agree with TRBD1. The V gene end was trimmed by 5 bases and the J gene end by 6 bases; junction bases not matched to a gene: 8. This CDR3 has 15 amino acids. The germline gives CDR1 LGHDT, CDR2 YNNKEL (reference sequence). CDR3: CASSTSDRVAGELFF. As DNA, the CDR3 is TGTGCCAGCAGCACCTCGGACAGGGTCGCCGGGGAGCTGTTTTTT.

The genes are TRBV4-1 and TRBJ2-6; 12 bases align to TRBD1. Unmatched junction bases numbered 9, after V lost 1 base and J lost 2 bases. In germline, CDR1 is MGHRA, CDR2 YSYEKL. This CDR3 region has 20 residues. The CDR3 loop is CASSQAILGTGGAGANVLTF. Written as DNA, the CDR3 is TGCGCCAGCAGCCAAGCGATTTTGGGGACAGGGGGCGCTGGGGCCAACGTCCTGACTTTC.

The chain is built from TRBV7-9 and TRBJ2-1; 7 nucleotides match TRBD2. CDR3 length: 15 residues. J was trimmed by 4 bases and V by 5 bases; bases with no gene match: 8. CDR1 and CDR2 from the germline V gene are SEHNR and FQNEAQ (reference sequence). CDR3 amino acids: CASSRSGEPYNEQFF. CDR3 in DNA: TGTGCCAGCAGCCGGAGCGGGGAACCTTACAATGAGCAGTTCTTC.

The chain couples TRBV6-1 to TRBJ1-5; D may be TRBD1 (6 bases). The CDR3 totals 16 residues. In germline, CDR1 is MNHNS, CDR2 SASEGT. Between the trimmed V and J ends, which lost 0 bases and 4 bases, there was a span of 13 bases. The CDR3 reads CASSEARQGPNQPQHF. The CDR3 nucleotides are TGTGCCAGCAGTGAAGCACGGCAGGGGCCTAATCAGCCCCAGCATTTT.

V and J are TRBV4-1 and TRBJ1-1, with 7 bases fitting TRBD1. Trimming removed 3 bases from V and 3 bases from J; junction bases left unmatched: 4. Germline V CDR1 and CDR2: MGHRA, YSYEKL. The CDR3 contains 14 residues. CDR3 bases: TGCGCCAGCAGCCAGACAGGGCACGACACTGAAGCTTTCTTT. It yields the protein CASSQTGHDTEAFF.

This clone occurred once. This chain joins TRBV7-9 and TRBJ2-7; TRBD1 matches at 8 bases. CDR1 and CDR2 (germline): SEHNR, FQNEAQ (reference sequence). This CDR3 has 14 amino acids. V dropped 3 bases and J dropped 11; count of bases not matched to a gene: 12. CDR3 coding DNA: TGTGCCAGCAGCTTCGGAGTGACGACAGGGGTTGAGTACTTC. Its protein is CASSFGVTTGVEYF.

The CDR3: CAITPGLYNEQFF. In DNA, the CDR3 is TGTGCCATCACCCCGGGACTCTACAATGAGCAGTTCTTC. The J gene is TRBJ2-1, the V gene TRBV10-3, with TRBD2 as a possible D gene (6 bases). The CDR3 has 13 amino acids. The V end was cut by 7 bases, the J end by 3 bases, with 10 bases between. The germline gives CDR1 ENHRY, CDR2 SYGVKD.

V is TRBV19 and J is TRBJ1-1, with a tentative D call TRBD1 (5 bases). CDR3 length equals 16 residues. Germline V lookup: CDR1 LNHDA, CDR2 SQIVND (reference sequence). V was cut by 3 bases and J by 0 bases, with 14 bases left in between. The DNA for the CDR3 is TGTGCCAGTAGTATCCCGCCGGGGGGACTGAACACTGAAGCTTTCTTT. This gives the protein CASSIPPGGLNTEAFF.

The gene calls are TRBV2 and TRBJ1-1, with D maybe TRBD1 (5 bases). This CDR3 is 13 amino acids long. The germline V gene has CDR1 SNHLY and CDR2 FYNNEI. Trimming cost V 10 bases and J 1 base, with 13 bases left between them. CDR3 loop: CANTDSSNTEAFF. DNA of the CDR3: TGTGCCAACACCGACAGCTCGAACACTGAAGCTTTCTTT.

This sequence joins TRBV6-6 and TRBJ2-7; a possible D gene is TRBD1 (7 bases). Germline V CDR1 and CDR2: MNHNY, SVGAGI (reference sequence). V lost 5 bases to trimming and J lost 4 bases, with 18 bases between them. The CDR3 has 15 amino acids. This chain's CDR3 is CASSNELTGRYEQYF. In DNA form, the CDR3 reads TGTGCCAGCAGTAACGAATTGACAGGGAGGTACGAGCAGTACTTC.

This chain's CDR3 is CASSVDRSRTNYGYTF. DNA of the CDR3: TGTGCCAGCAGCGTAGATAGATCGAGAACGAACTATGGCTACACCTTC. This chain uses TRBV9 with TRBJ1-2; D is unresolved. The CDR3 is 16 amino acids. Germline V gene sequence: CDR1 SGDLS, CDR2 YYNGEE. Trimming took 0 bases from V and 2 from J, leaving 14 bases between them.